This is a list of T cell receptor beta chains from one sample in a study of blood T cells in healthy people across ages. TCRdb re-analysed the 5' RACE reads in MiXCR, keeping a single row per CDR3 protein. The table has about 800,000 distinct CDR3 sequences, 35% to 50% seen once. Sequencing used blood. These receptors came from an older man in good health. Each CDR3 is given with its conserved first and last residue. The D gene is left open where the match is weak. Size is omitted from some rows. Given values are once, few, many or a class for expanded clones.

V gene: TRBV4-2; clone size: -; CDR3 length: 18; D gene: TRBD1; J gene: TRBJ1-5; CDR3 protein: CASSQGWGDRGSNQPQHF; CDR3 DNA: TGTGCCAGCAGCCAAGGATGGGGGGACAGGGGGAGCAATCAGCCCCAGCATTTT
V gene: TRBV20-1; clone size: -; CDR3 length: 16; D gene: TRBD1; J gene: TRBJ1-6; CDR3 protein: CSARRRDRTNNSPLHF; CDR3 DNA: TGCAGTGCTAGACGACGGGACAGAACTAATAATTCACCCCTCCACTTT
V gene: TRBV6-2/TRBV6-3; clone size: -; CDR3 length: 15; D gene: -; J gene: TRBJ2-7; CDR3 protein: CASSAPRQSTYEQYF; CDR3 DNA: TGTGCCAGCAGCGCCCCCCGGCAGAGCACCTACGAGCAGTACTTC
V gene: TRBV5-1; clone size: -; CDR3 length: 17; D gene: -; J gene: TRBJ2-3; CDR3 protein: CASSLAPGMISTDTQYF; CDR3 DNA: TGCGCCAGCAGCTTGGCTCCGGGGATGATTAGCACAGATACGCAGTATTTT
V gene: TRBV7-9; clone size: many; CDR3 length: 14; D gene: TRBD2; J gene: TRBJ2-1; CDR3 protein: CASSQLAGVRRQFF; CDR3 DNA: TGTGCCAGCAGTCAGCTAGCGGGAGTAAGACGGCAGTTCTTC
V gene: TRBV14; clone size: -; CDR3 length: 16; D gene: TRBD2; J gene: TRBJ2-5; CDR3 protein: CASSQTSSGYGNEQYF; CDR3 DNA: TGTGCCAGCAGCCAGACAAGTAGCGGGTATGGCAATGAGCAGTACTTC
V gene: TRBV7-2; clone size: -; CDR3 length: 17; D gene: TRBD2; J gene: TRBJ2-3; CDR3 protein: CASSFRLAGGQTDTQYF; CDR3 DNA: TGTGCCAGCAGCTTCCGACTAGCGGGAGGGCAAACAGATACGCAGTATTTT
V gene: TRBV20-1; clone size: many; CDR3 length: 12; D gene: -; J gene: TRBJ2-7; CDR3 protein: CSARVGVDEQYF; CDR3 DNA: TGCAGTGCTAGAGTGGGTGTTGACGAGCAGTACTTC
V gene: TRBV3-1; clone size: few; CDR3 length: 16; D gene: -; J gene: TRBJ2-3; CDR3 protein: CASSNSGEWTSDTQYF; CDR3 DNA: TGTGCCAGCAGCAACTCAGGGGAGTGGACCTCAGATACGCAGTATTTT
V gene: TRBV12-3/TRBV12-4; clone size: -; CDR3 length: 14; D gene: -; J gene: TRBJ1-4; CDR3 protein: CASIRRPGLEKLFF; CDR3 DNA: TGTGCCAGCATAAGGCGACCGGGCCTGGAAAAACTGTTTTTT
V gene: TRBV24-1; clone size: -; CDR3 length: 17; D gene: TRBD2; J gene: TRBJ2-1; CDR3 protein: CATSDLGTSGSTNEQFF; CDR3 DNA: TGTGCCACCAGTGATTTGGGGACTAGCGGGAGTACTAATGAGCAGTTCTTC
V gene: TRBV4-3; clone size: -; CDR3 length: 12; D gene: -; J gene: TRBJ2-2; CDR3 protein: CASSQALGELFF; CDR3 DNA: TGCGCCAGCAGCCAAGCCCTCGGGGAGCTGTTTTTT
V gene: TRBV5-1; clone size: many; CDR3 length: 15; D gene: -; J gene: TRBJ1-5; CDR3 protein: CASSFSGVGNQPQHF; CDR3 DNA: TGCGCCAGCAGCTTTTCGGGGGTGGGCAATCAGCCCCAGCATTTT
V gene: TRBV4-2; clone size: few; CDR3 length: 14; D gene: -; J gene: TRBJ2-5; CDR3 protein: CASSQDRYNNEQYF; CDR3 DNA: TGTGCCAGCAGCCAAGACAGGTATAACAATGAGCAGTACTTC
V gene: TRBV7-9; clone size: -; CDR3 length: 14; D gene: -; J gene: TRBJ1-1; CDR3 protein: CASSPRSGNPEAFF; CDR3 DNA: TGTGCCAGCAGCCCAAGATCAGGGAACCCTGAAGCTTTCTTT
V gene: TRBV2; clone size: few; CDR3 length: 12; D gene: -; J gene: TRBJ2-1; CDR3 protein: CASRGSVAEQFF; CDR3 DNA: TGTGCCAGCAGGGGCAGCGTCGCTGAGCAGTTCTTC
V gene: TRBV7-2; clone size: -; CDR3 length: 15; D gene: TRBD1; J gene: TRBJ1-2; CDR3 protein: CASSSTGAENYGYTF; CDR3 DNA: TGTGCCAGCAGCTCCACAGGGGCCGAGAATTATGGCTACACCTTC
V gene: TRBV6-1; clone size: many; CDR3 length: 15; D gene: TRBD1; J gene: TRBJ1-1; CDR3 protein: CASSSPDRVSTEAFF; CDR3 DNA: TGTGCCAGCAGTTCCCCGGACAGGGTGAGCACTGAAGCTTTCTTT
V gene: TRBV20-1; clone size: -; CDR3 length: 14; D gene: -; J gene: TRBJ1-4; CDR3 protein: CSAPDRTTNEKLFF; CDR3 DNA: TGCAGTGCACCCGACAGGACAACTAATGAAAAACTGTTTTTT
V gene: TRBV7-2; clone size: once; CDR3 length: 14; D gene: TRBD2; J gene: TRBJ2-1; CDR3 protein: CASSLKAREVERFF; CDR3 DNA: TGTGCCAGCAGCTTAAAGGCTCGGGAGGTTGAGCGGTTCTTC
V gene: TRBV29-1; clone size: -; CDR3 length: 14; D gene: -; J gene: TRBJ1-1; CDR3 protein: CSVGGDSGGTEAFF; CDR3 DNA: TGCAGCGTAGGAGGGGACTCCGGTGGGACTGAAGCTTTCTTT
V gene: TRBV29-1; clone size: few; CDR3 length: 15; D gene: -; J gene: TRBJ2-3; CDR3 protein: CSVDGVGTSTDTQYF; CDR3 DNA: TGCAGCGTTGATGGTGTCGGGACTAGCACAGATACGCAGTATTTT
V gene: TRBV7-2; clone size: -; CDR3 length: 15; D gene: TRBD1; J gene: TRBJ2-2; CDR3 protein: CASSVWTGNTGELFF; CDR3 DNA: TGTGCCAGCAGCGTCTGGACAGGGAACACCGGGGAGCTGTTTTTT
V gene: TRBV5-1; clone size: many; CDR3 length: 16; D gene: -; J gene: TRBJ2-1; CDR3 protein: CASSGSDLVGSNEQFF; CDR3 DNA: TGCGCCAGCAGCGGCTCCGATTTAGTTGGTTCCAATGAGCAGTTCTTC
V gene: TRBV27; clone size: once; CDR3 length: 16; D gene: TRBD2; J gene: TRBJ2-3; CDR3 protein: CASSLAVSSGTDTQYF; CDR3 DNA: TGTGCCAGCTCACTAGCGGTCTCTTCGGGCACAGATACGCAGTATTTT
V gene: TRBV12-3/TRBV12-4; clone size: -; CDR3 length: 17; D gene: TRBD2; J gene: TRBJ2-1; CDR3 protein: CASTKTSGRRSYNEQFF; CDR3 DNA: TGTGCCAGCACCAAGACTAGCGGGAGAAGGTCCTACAATGAGCAGTTCTTC
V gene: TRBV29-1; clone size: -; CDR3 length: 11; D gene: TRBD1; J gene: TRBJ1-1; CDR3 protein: CSVATGGRAFF; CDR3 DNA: TGCAGCGTTGCTACAGGGGGCAGAGCTTTCTTT
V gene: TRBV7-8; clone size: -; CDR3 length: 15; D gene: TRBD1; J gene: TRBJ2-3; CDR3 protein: CASSRPGQGADTQYF; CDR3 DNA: TGTGCCAGCAGCAGACCGGGACAGGGGGCTGATACGCAGTATTTT
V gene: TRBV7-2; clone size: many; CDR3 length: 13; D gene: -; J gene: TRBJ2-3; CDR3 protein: CASSLEWSDTQYF; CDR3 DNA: TGTGCCAGCAGCTTAGAATGGTCGGATACGCAGTATTTT
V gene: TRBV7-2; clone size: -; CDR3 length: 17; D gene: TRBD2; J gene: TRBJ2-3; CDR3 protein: CASSLRGTSGSEDTQYF; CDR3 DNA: TGTGCCAGCAGCTTACGCGGGACTAGCGGGAGTGAAGATACGCAGTATTTT